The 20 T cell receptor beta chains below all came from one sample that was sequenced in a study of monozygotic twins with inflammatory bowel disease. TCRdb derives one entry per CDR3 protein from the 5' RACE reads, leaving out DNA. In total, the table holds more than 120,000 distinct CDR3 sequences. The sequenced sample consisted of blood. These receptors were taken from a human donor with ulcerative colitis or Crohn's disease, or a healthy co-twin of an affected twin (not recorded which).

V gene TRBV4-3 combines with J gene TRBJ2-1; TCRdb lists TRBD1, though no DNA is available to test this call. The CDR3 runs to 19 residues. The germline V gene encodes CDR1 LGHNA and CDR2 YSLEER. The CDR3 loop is CASSQRPEGGGGLYNEQFF.

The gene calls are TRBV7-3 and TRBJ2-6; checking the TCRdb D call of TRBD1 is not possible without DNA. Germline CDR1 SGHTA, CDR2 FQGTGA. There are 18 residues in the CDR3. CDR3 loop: CASSFRGQGISGANVLTF.

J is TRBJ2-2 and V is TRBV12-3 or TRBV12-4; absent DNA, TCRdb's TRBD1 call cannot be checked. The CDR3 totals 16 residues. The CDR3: CASSFHGGGSTGELFF.

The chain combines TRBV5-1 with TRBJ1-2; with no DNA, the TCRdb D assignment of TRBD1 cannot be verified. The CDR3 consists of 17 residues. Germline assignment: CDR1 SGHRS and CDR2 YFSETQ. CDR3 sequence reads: CASSYGTGRSTNYGYTF.

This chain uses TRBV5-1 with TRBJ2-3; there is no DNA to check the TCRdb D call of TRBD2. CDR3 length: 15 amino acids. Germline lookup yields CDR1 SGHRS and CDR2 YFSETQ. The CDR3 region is CASSISGGETDTQYF.

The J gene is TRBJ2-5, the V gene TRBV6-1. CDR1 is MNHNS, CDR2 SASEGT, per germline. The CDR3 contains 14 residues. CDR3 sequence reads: CASSDVFRLETQYF.

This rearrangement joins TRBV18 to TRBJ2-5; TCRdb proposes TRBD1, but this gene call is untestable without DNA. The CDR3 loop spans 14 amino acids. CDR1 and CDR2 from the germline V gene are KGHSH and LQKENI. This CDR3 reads CASSPGPRGETQYF.

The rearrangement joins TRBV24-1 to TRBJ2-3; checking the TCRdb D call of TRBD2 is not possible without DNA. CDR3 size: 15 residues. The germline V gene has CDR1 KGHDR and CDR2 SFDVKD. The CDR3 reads CATSDLQAGTDTQYF.

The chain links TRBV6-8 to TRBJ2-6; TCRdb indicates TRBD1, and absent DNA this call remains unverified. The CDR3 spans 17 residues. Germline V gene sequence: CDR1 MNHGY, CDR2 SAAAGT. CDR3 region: CASSRKISGKLNNVLTF.

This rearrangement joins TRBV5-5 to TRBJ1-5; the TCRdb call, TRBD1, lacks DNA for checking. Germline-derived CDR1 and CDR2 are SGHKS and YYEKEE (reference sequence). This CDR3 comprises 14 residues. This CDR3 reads CASSLAVGVQPQHF.

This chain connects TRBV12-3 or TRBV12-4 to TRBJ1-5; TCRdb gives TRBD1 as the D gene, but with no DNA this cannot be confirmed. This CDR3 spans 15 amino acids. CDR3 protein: CASSQPGVLVQPQHF.

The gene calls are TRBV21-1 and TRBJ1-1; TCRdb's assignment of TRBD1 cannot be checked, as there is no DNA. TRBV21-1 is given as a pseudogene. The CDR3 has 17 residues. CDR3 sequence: CASSKRRTGGQNTEAFF.

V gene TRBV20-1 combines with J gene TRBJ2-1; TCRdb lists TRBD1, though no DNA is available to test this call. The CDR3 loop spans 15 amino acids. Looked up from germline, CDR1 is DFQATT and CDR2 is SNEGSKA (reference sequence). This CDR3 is CSARDSGGGGNEQFF.

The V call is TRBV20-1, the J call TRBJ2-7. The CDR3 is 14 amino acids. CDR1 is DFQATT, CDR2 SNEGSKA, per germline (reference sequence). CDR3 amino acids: CSAPTGGDSYEQYF.

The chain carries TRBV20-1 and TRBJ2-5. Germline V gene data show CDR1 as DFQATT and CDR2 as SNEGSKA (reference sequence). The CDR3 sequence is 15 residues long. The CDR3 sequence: CSARDRVGYRETQYF.

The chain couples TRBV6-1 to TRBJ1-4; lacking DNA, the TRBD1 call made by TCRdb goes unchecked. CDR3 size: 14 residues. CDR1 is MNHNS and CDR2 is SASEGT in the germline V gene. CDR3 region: CASSIGTGNEKLFF.

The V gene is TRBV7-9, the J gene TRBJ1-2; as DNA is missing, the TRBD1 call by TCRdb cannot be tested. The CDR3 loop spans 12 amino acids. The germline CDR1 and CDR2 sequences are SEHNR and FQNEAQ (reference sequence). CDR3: CASSWGTVGYTF.

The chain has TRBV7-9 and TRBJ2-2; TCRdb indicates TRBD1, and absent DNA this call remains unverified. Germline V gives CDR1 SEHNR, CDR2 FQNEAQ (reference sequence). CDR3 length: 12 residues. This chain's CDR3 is CASAGDTGELFF.

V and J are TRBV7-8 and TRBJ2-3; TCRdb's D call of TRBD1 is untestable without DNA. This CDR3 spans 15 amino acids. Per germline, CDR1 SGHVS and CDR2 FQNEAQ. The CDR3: CASSLGGGSADTQYF.

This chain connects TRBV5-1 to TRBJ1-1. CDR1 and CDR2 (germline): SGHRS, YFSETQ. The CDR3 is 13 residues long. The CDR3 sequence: CASSLSVVTEAFF. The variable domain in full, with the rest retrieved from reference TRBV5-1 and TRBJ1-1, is KAGVTQTPRYLIKTRGQQVTLSCSPISGHRSVSWYQQTPGQGLQFLFEYFSETQRNKGNFPGRFSGRQFSNSRSEMNVSTLELGDSALYLCASSLSVVTEAFFGQGTRLTVV.